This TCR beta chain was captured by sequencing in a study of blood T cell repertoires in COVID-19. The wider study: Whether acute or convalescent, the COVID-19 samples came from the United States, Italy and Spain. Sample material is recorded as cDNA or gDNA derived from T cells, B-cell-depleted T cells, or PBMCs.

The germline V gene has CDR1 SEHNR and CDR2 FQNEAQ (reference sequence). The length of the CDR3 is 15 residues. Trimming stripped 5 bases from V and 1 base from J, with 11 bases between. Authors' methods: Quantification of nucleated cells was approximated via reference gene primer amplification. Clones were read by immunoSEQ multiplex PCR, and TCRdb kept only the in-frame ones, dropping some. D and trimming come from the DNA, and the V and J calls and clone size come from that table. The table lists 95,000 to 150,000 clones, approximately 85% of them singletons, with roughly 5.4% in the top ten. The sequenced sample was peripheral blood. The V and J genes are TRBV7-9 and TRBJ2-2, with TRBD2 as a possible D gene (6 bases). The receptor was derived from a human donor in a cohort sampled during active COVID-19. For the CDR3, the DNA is TGTGCCAGCAGCGCCGGGAGACTGAACACCGGGGAGCTGTTTTTT. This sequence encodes CASSAGRLNTGELFF.